The subject of this entry is one TCR beta chain. As yet, its antigen is unknown. TCRdb keeps only in-frame clones here, not all; method: immunoSEQ multiplex PCR. The sample has approximately 120,000 clones; roughly 80% are singletons. This sample was taken from a study of radiation and T cells in renal cell carcinoma. Across the whole study: Nephrectomy followed 15 Gy stereotactic body radiation by 4 weeks. Whole-study results and caveats: In blood, top tumor clones expanded by 2 weeks, shrinking by 4.

The time point was: baseline pretreatment blood. The treatment denotes: 15 Gy SBRT to primary tumor, nephrectomy 4 weeks later. There are 10 residues in the CDR3. Between the trimmed V and J ends, which lost 6 bases and 3 bases, there was a span of 2 bases. Germline CDR1 MDHEN, CDR2 SYDVKM. This receptor was obtained from an older woman with renal cell carcinoma. The genes are TRBV28 and TRBJ1-1; D gene uncertain. Sequences were derived from blood, sampled from a patient whose treatment included radiotherapy and nephrectomy. The CDR3 here is CASRDTEAFF. The CDR3 DNA reads TGTGCCAGCAGGGACACTGAAGCTTTCTTT.